These 23 T cell receptor beta chains originate from one sample sequenced in a study of T cell repertoires in cytomegalovirus infection. Via MiXCR, TCRdb re-called the reads, giving one row per CDR3 protein. Altogether around 250,000 distinct CDR3 sequences are present, about 15% being singletons, with the ten largest covering 40% to 55%. The sequenced sample consisted of CD8+ T cells from PBMCs. The receptors shown here come from a human donor in good health (CMV status not recorded). Some clones in this sample may be carry-over from other donors' samples.

This clonotype was counted a few times. The V gene is TRBV2, the J gene TRBJ1-2; TRBD1 agrees at 7 bases. The CDR3 extends over 14 amino acids. Germline assignment: CDR1 SNHLY and CDR2 FYNNEI. Losses at the gene ends were 6 bases for V and 1 base for J; bases not matched to a gene: 5. CDR3 protein: CASSTTGDNYGYTF. CDR3 coding DNA: TGTGCCAGCAGCACAACAGGGGATAACTATGGCTACACCTTC.

This clonotype was counted only a few times. This rearrangement joins TRBV7-2 to TRBJ2-7; D call uncertain. In germline, CDR1 is SGHTA, CDR2 FQGNSA. Trimming stripped 3 bases from V and 1 base from J, with 13 bases between. The CDR3 extends over 15 amino acids. CDR3 in amino acids: CASSLSLVGSYEQYF. The CDR3, as DNA: TGTGCCAGCAGCTTGTCTCTAGTCGGGTCCTACGAGCAGTACTTC.

The chain couples TRBV5-4 to TRBJ2-3; the match to TRBD2 covers 11 bases. The CDR3 contains 18 residues. Trimming removed 1 base from V and 0 bases from J; junction bases left unmatched: 7. Germline-derived CDR1 and CDR2 are SGHNT and YYREEE (reference sequence). The DNA of the CDR3 is TGTGCCAGCAGCTTGTTGTGGACTAGCGGGCGAAGCACAGATACGCAGTATTTT. Protein product: CASSLLWTSGRSTDTQYF. Variable domain in full (rest from reference TRBV5-4 and TRBJ2-3): ETGVTQSPTHLIKTRGQQVTLRCSSQSGHNTVSWYQQALGQGPQFIFQYYREEENGRGNFPPRFSGLQFPNYSSELNVNALELDDSALYLCASSLLWTSGRSTDTQYFGPGTRLTVL.

Only a few counts were recorded for this clonotype. The chain carries TRBV29-1 and TRBJ2-1, with D perhaps given as TRBD1 or TRBD2 (5 bases each). Trimming pared 3 bases from V and 8 bases from J, leaving 17 bases between. CDR3 length equals 14 residues. Germline V gene data show CDR1 as SQVTM and CDR2 as ANQGSEA. The CDR3 sequence: CSVDGTPRVDEQFF. The CDR3 nucleotides are TGCAGCGTTGACGGGACCCCGAGGGTCGATGAGCAGTTCTTC.

This clonotype was detected ten times or more. The rearrangement links TRBV5-4 to TRBJ2-7, with 9 bases that match TRBD1. The CDR3 length is 16 residues. The V and J ends lost 4 bases and 0 bases, in that order; junction bases with no gene match: 8. CDR1 is SGHNT and CDR2 is YYREEE in the germline V gene (reference sequence). This CDR3 is CASSEPGTGNSYEQYF. In DNA form, the CDR3 reads TGTGCCAGCAGCGAACCCGGGACAGGGAACTCCTACGAGCAGTACTTC. The entire variable domain, with the rest obtained from reference TRBV5-4 and TRBJ2-7, is as follows: ETGVTQSPTHLIKTRGQQVTLRCSSQSGHNTVSWYQQALGQGPQFIFQYYREEENGRGNFPPRFSGLQFPNYSSELNVNALELDDSALYLCASSEPGTGNSYEQYFGPGTRLTVT.

This clonotype was seen more than once but under ten times. V is TRBV12-3 or TRBV12-4 and J is TRBJ2-3; D is unclear. The V end lost 5 bases, the J end lost 0 bases, and 9 bases lay between the germline ends. The CDR3 has 14 residues. The DNA of the CDR3 is TGTGCCAGCAGTCCCCCATCCAGCACAGATACGCAGTATTTT. This encodes CASSPPSSTDTQYF.

This clonotype was picked up many times. The chain carries TRBV7-2 and TRBJ2-2; D not resolved. V lost 5 bases and J lost 4, with 8 bases in between. Germline CDR1 is SGHTA and CDR2 is FQGNSA. CDR3 size: 13 residues. DNA for the CDR3: TGTGCCAGCAGCACAATAACCACCGGGGAGCTGTTTTTT. Translated, it gives CASSTITTGELFF.

This clonotype occurred many times. V is TRBV28 and J is TRBJ2-3; 7 nucleotides match TRBD2. The CDR3 consists of 17 residues. Unmatched junction bases numbered 12, after V lost 6 bases and J lost 0 bases. CDR1 and CDR2 (germline): MDHEN, SYDVKM. The CDR3 loop reads CASRLYGTTSSTDTQYF. The CDR3 DNA follows: TGTGCCAGCAGGCTCTACGGGACTACTTCAAGCACAGATACGCAGTATTTT.

The chain carries TRBV25-1 and TRBJ2-3; 8 bases fit TRBD1. The CDR3 consists of 13 residues. V gave up 7 bases and J gave up 3 bases; unmatched junction bases: 3. Germline assignment: CDR1 MGHDK and CDR2 SYGVNS. The CDR3 here is CASNDRGTDTQYF. The CDR3 bases are TGTGCCAGCAACGACAGGGGTACAGATACGCAGTATTTT. Full variable domain (remainder filled in from reference TRBV25-1 and TRBJ2-3): EADIYQTPRYLVIGTGKKITLECSQTMGHDKMYWYQQDPGMELHLIHYSYGVNSTEKGDLSSESTVSRIRTEHFPLTLESARPSHTSQYLCASNDRGTDTQYFGPGTRLTVL.

This clonotype was counted between two and nine times. V and J are TRBV14 and TRBJ2-3; D unclear. V lost 4 bases to trimming and J lost 1 base, with 9 bases between them. Germline-derived CDR1 and CDR2 are SGHDN and FVKESK. The CDR3 contains 14 residues. DNA of the CDR3: TGTGCCAGCAGCCCCCCTGGCGGCACAGATACGCAGTATTTT. This gives the protein CASSPPGGTDTQYF.

This clonotype was seen ten or more times. V usage is TRBV7-2 and J usage is TRBJ1-4; D unclear. The CDR3 sequence is 16 residues long. The germline gives CDR1 SGHTA, CDR2 FQGNSA. Trimming stripped 4 bases from V and 0 bases from J, with 12 bases between. The CDR3 DNA sequence: TGTGCCAGCAGCTCAACAAAACTTGCAACTAATGAAAAACTGTTTTTT. Encoded protein: CASSSTKLATNEKLFF.

This clonotype came up a few times. This chain connects TRBV12-5 to TRBJ2-2, with a tentative D call TRBD2 (6 bases). Per the germline V gene, CDR1 is LGHNT and CDR2 is FRNRAP. V was clipped by 0 bases and J by 4 bases, with 12 bases between them. The CDR3 has 16 residues. In DNA, the CDR3 is TGTGCTAGTGGTTTGGTGGAGGGTTTAAGCACCGGGGAGCTGTTTTTT. The encoded protein is CASGLVEGLSTGELFF.

This clonotype turned up a few times. The rearrangement joins TRBV5-4 to TRBJ2-7; 12 positions agree with TRBD2. The CDR3 consists of 14 residues. Germline V gene lookup returns CDR1 SGHNT and CDR2 YYREEE (reference sequence). V was pared by 3 bases and J by 12 bases, with 10 bases of the junction left unmatched. The CDR3 region has the DNA TGTGCCAGCAGCTCGAGACTAGCGGGGGAACGTTGGTACTTC. It codes for CASSSRLAGERWYF.

This clonotype was counted between two and nine times. The genes are TRBV5-5 and TRBJ2-1; 10 bases map to TRBD2. V gave up 4 bases and J gave up 4 bases; unmatched junction bases: 5. Germline V CDR1 and CDR2: SGHKS, YYEKEE (reference sequence). The CDR3 consists of 15 residues. CDR3 loop: CASSKGTSEYNEQFF. The CDR3 DNA reads as TGTGCCAGCAGCAAAGGGACTAGCGAATACAATGAGCAGTTCTTC.

J is TRBJ2-2 and V is TRBV6-4; TRBD1 or TRBD2 may be the D gene (5 bases each). Per germline, CDR1 MRHNA and CDR2 SNTAGT. V shed 5 bases and J shed 5 bases, with 15 bases lying between them. The CDR3 length is 15 residues. This chain's CDR3 is CASSNGTSETGELFF. In nucleotides, the CDR3 is TGTGCCAGCAGTAACGGGACGTCAGAAACCGGGGAGCTGTTTTTT.

This clonotype came up many times. The chain joins TRBV6-6 to TRBJ1-1; D ambiguous. CDR1 and CDR2 from the germline V gene are MNHNY and SVGAGI (reference sequence). V was shortened by 7 bases and J by 2 bases, with 14 bases between the two germline ends. The CDR3 contains 14 residues. This CDR3 is CASTDLGVNTEAFF. Written as DNA, the CDR3 is TGTGCCAGCACGGACCTCGGGGTAAACACTGAAGCTTTCTTT.

The rearrangement uses TRBV3-1 and TRBJ1-2; D is ambiguous. From germline, CDR1 is LGHDT and CDR2 YNNKEL (reference sequence). With 9 bases removed from V and 4 bases from J, the gap between germline ends came to 18 bases. This CDR3 is built from 14 residues. CDR3 protein: CARGLLGSAYGYTF. CDR3 sequence (DNA): TGTGCCAGGGGCCTGCTGGGTTCCGCCTATGGCTACACCTTC.

As concerns this clonotype: A much larger clone lies a single base off, so this may be a read error. This chain uses TRBV7-9 with TRBJ1-2, with a weak D call TRBD1 (5 bases). The CDR3 length is 16 residues. In germline, CDR1 is SEHNR, CDR2 FQNEAQ (reference sequence). V lost 0 bases and J lost 7, with 18 bases in between. The CDR3 region is CASSLAPCGTQGGYTF. The CDR3 coding sequence is TGTGCCAGCAGCTTAGCCCCCTGCGGGACGCAGGGTGGCTACACCTTC.

This clonotype was seen at least ten times. The chain recombines TRBV7-2 with TRBJ2-3; D assignment may be TRBD1 or TRBD2 (6 bases each). The V and J ends lost 2 bases and 4 bases respectively, with 16 bases between them. CDR1 SGHTA and CDR2 FQGNSA come from the germline V gene. The CDR3 has 16 amino acids. The CDR3 nucleotides read TGTGCCAGCAGCTTAAACGGGGGCCCTCGCGCAGATACGCAGTATTTT. Its protein product is CASSLNGGPRADTQYF.

As DNA, the CDR3 is TGCGCCAGCAGCCCGGACCTAGCGGCGAGCTACGAGCAGTACTTC. Translating it yields CASSPDLAASYEQYF. This chain joins TRBV5-1 and TRBJ2-7; 7 nucleotides align to TRBD2. The length of the CDR3 is 15 residues. Germline V gives CDR1 SGHRS, CDR2 YFSETQ. Losses at the gene ends were 4 bases for V and 3 bases for J; bases not matched to a gene: 10.

This clonotype occurred a few times. This chain connects TRBV20-1 to TRBJ2-1, with 8 positions matching TRBD2. The CDR3 totals 14 residues. The trim removed 3 bases at V and 5 bases at J, leaving 6 bases unmatched. Looked up from germline, CDR1 is DFQATT and CDR2 is SNEGSKA (reference sequence). In DNA form, the CDR3 reads TGCAGTGCTAGCGGGGGGGCGTCAGACAATGAGCAGTTCTTC. Protein sequence: CSASGGASDNEQFF.

This clonotype was seen a handful of times. This chain links TRBV29-1 with TRBJ2-5; the D gene is possibly TRBD2 (5 bases). CDR3 length: 12 residues. V lost 4 bases and J 3 bases, leaving 9 bases between the germline ends. The V gene's germline CDR1 is SQVTM and CDR2 ANQGSEA. The CDR3 region is CSVGVGKETQYF. The DNA for the CDR3 is TGCAGCGTTGGTGTCGGGAAAGAGACCCAGTACTTC.

This clonotype has ten or more counts. The rearrangement links TRBV6-5 to TRBJ1-2; D is undetermined. This CDR3 is built from 16 residues. V dropped 2 bases and J dropped 2 bases, with 15 bases sitting between them. In germline, CDR1 is MNHEY, CDR2 SVGAGI. CDR3 DNA sequence: TGTGCCAGCAGTTACGCGGTGGCTGGAGTGAACTATGGCTACACCTTC. It yields the protein CASSYAVAGVNYGYTF.